Listed below are T cell receptor beta chains from one sample, sequenced in a study of control samples from healthy donors and cancer patients. Profiled with immunoSEQ multiplex PCR; TCRdb holds only in-frame clones, not every one. Of about 150,000 clones in the sample, under 90% were seen once. Sequencing was done on a sample of blood. Receptors were obtained from a man aged 25-45 years in good health. The CDR3 runs from the conserved cysteine through the conserved F or W. A D gene is named only where the DNA matches it firmly. Size values are once, few and many counts, or a class for expanded clones, and some rows have none.

>TRBD1|TRBJ1-2|NA|TRBV11-3
TGTGCCAGCAGCTTAGCCTTTTCTCTCGGGACAGGACAAGTCTTC
CASSLAFSLGTGQVF
>NA|TRBJ2-7|NA|TRBV29-1
TGCAGCGTTGTAGGGGGACCCCAGACCTACGAGCAGTACTTC
CSVVGGPQTYEQYF
>TRBD2|TRBJ2-5|NA|TRBV7-3
TGTGCCAGCAGCTTAACCGGGACTAGCATAGAGACCCAGTACTTC
CASSLTGTSIETQYF
>TRBD2|TRBJ2-7|NA|TRBV7-3
TGTGCCAGCAGCTTGACTAGCGGGAGCACCTACGAGCAGTACTTC
CASSLTSGSTYEQYF
>NA|TRBJ2-2|once|TRBV7-2
TGTGCCAGCAGCTTTGCTAGGTCCGGGGAGCTGTTTTTT
CASSFARSGELFF
>TRBD1|TRBJ1-5|NA|TRBV19
TGTGCCAGTAGTGCCCGACAGGGGGTGGTTAGCAATCAGCCCCAGCATTTT
CASSARQGVVSNQPQHF
>TRBD1|TRBJ2-5|NA|TRBV24-1
TGTGCCACCAGTGATCCCCGGGACAGTCAAGAGACCCAGTACTTC
CATSDPRDSQETQYF
>NA|TRBJ1-2|NA|TRBV5-5
TGTGCCAGCAGCTTGTCTGGGTCTGGGTATGGCTACACCTTC
CASSLSGSGYGYTF
>NA|TRBJ2-2|NA|TRBV2
TGTGCCAGCAGTGAACGGGGGCGGCGGGAGACCGGGGAGCTGTTTTTT
CASSERGRRETGELFF
>TRBD1|TRBJ2-3|NA|TRBV5-4
TGTGCCAGCAGAAGGGACAGGGCATCGACAGATACGCAGTATTTT
CASRRDRASTDTQYF
>NA|TRBJ2-5|once|TRBV2
TGTGCCAGCACAGGTGGAGGGGGGACCCAGTACTTC
CASTGGGGTQYF
>TRBD2|TRBJ2-7|NA|TRBV6-5
TGTGCCAGCGGAAGCCGGGGACTAGCTACCTACGAGCAGTACTTC
CASGSRGLATYEQYF
>NA|TRBJ2-5|NA|TRBV7-2
TGTGCCAGCAGCTTAGAAGGGTACGAGACCCAGTACTTC
CASSLEGYETQYF
>TRBD1|TRBJ2-1|few|TRBV19
TGTGCCAGCGGGACAGAATCCTACAATGAGCAGTTCTTC
CASGTESYNEQFF
>NA|TRBJ2-3|NA|TRBV11-2
TGTGCCAGCAGCTTCGCGGGACTCGGAGATACGCAGTATTTT
CASSFAGLGDTQYF
>TRBD2|TRBJ2-2|NA|TRBV4-3
TGCGCCAGCAGCCGCACCGGGACTAAAGCCGGGGAGCTGTTTTTT
CASSRTGTKAGELFF
>NA|TRBJ1-2|NA|TRBV20-1
TGCAGTGCTCCCCGGTCGGATGGCTACACCTTC
CSAPRSDGYTF
>NA|TRBJ1-1|NA|TRBV24-1
TGTGCCACCAGTGCCCCGGGGACGGATGCTTTCTTT
CATSAPGTDAFF
>TRBD1|TRBJ1-2|NA|TRBV7-2
TGTGCCAGCAGTCGGACAGGGACCTATGGCTACACCTTC
CASSRTGTYGYTF
>NA|TRBJ2-7|NA|TRBV5-4
TGTGCCAGCAGCTTTTTCTCTAGCTCCTACGAGCAGTACTTC
CASSFFSSSYEQYF
>NA|TRBJ1-2|NA|TRBV9
TGTGCCAGCAGCGTAGTGGCAGGGGAATATGGCTACACCTTC
CASSVVAGEYGYTF
>NA|TRBJ2-7|NA|TRBV20-1
TGCAGTGCTAGTATCAGCAGGGAGCCCTACGAGCAGTACTTC
CSASISREPYEQYF
>TRBD2|TRBJ2-3|NA|TRBV7-2
TGTGCCAGCAGTACCCGCTCTTGGACTAGCGGCACAGATACGCAGTATTTT
CASSTRSWTSGTDTQYF
>NA|TRBJ1-1|NA|TRBV6-6
TGTGCCAGCAGTTACCAGGCCGTGGCGAACACTGAAGCTTTCTTT
CASSYQAVANTEAFF
>TRBD1|TRBJ2-3|once|TRBV6-5
TGTGCCAGCAGTTATGGCGGCAGGGGGCAAGATACGCAGTATTTT
CASSYGGRGQDTQYF
>NA|TRBJ2-1|NA|TRBV11-2
TGTGCCAGCCGACGGGGCTTATACAATGAGCAGTTCTTC
CASRRGLYNEQFF
>NA|TRBJ1-2|NA|TRBV24-1
TGTGCCACCAGTGGGCCAGGGGTTAACTATGGCTACACCTTC
CATSGPGVNYGYTF
>NA|TRBJ1-2|NA|TRBV7-8
TGTGCCAGCAGCGAGGGAACTTTGCATGGCTACACCTTC
CASSEGTLHGYTF
>TRBD1|TRBJ1-1|NA|TRBV5-6
TGTGCCAGCAGCCAGTGGGACAGGGTGTACACTGAAGCTTTCTTT
CASSQWDRVYTEAFF
>NA|TRBJ2-5|NA|TRBV7-3
TGTGCCAGCAGCTTAAACCCAGGACAAGAGACCCAGTACTTC
CASSLNPGQETQYF
>NA|TRBJ2-7|NA|TRBV13
TGTGCCAGCAGCTTAGAGAGGTCTAACCGACCTTACTTC
CASSLERSNRPYF
>TRBD1|TRBJ2-7|NA|TRBV6-2/TRBV6-3
TGTGCCAGCAGTTCCCCCCCGACAGGGGGTTACGAGCAGTACTTC
CASSSPPTGGYEQYF
>TRBD2|TRBJ2-7|NA|TRBV4-3
TGCGCCAGCAGCCAAGACCTCCCTAGCGGGTCCCGGGGCTACGAGCAGTACTTC
CASSQDLPSGSRGYEQYF
>TRBD2|TRBJ2-1|NA|TRBV2
TGTGCCAGCAAAGAGCGGGGGGGCTCCTACAATGAGCAGTTCTTC
CASKERGGSYNEQFF
>TRBD1|TRBJ1-2|NA|TRBV6-5
TGTGCCAGCAGTTACACGACAGGGTATGGCTACACCTTC
CASSYTTGYGYTF
>NA|TRBJ2-1|few|TRBV6-4
TGTGCCAGCAGTGAGAGGGGGACGCCGCGGGGGGAGCAGTTCTTC
CASSERGTPRGEQFF
>TRBD2|TRBJ2-3|NA|TRBV11-3
TGTGCCAGCAGTCCAAATTTAGCTTTACTAGCGGGCACAGATACGCAGTATTTT
CASSPNLALLAGTDTQYF
>NA|TRBJ2-7|NA|TRBV14
TGTGCCAGCAGTCTGAACTCGACAGAACACGGAGGACACATCTACGAGCAGTACTTC
CASSLNSTEHGGHIYEQYF
>NA|TRBJ2-7|NA|TRBV19
TGTGCCAGTAGTCCCCGGGAAGGATACGAGCAGTACTTC
CASSPREGYEQYF
>TRBD1|TRBJ2-3|NA|TRBV6-5
TGTGCCAGCATTCGAAACAGGGGGTCGGATACGCAGTATTTT
CASIRNRGSDTQYF
>TRBD2|TRBJ2-2|once|TRBV6-5
TGTGCCAGCAGAAGCGGGGGGGATACCGGGGAGCTGTTTTTT
CASRSGGDTGELFF
>TRBD2|TRBJ2-5|NA|TRBV5-4
TGTGCCAGCAGCTTGGTACTAGCGGGGCAAGAGACCCAGTACTTC
CASSLVLAGQETQYF
>NA|TRBJ1-4|NA|TRBV7-8
TGTGCCAGCAGCACCCAAGGAGTCCCAGCTAATGAAAAACTGTTTTTT
CASSTQGVPANEKLFF
>NA|TRBJ2-3|NA|TRBV11-3
TGTGCCAGCAGCTTAGGGGACTGGGGGGTCTCGGCAGATACGCAGTATTTT
CASSLGDWGVSADTQYF
>NA|TRBJ2-7|NA|TRBV4-3
TGCGCCAGCAGCCAAGAAGTGTCGGGCCCCTACGAGCAGTACTTC
CASSQEVSGPYEQYF
>NA|TRBJ1-1|NA|TRBV27
TGTGCCAGCAGTGCTAGCCCCATGAACACTGAAGCTTTCTTT
CASSASPMNTEAFF
>NA|TRBJ2-1|once|TRBV20-1
TGCAGTGCTAGAGTCCCCAATGAGCAGTTCTTC
CSARVPNEQFF
>TRBD1|TRBJ2-1|NA|TRBV3-1/TRBV3-2
TGTGCCAGCAGGTCCGGGACAGCAGTAACGCAGTTCTTC
CASRSGTAVTQFF
>NA|TRBJ2-5|NA|TRBV14
TGTGCCAGCAGCCAAGATTGGGATGTGGAGACCCAGTACTTC
CASSQDWDVETQYF
>NA|TRBJ1-1|NA|TRBV7-9
TGTGCCAGCAGCTTATCCCGGTGGCCCACTGAAGCTTTCTTT
CASSLSRWPTEAFF
>NA|TRBJ1-1|NA|TRBV4-3
TGCGCCAGCAGCCAGCACGCAACCAGGGAATTAGCGACTGAAGCTTTCTTT
CASSQHATRELATEAFF
>TRBD1|TRBJ2-2|NA|TRBV4-3
TGCGCCAGCAGCCAAAGACAGGGGGTCGGGGAGCTGTTTTTT
CASSQRQGVGELFF
>TRBD2|TRBJ2-1|few|TRBV6-4
TGTGCCAGCAGTGACGGGCGGGGGGGTAACAATGAGCAGTTCTTC
CASSDGRGGNNEQFF